This T cell receptor beta chain was sequenced during a study of CD8 T cells in ankylosing spondylitis. This CDR3 spans 18 amino acids. Germline loops: CDR1 MDHEN, CDR2 SYDVKM. V lost 1 base, J lost 1 base, and 11 bases stayed unmatched. Points from the study as a whole: Ankylosing spondylitis blood appeared to carry a characteristic TCR beta motif of seven to nine highly homologous variants.

TCRdb analysed the 5' RACE reads with MiXCR anew, one entry per CDR3 protein. The table lists a few hundred thousand distinct CDR3 sequences, about 20% of them singletons. This clonotype appeared a few times. Its antigen remains unknown. Sample: blood, either unsorted or a sorted T cell fraction (not recorded which). The sequence was obtained from a male donor with ankylosing spondylitis. The chain uses TRBV28 and TRBJ1-1; 8 positions match TRBD1. This CDR3 reads CASSLYAGRQGPNTEAFF. CDR3 DNA sequence: TGTGCCAGCAGTTTATATGCGGGGAGACAGGGGCCGAACACTGAAGCTTTCTTT.